The clone carrying this T cell receptor (beta chain) has more than one count but fewer than ten. What it recognizes is unknown. The sample is drawn from a study of cytomegalovirus exposure and HLA in healthy donors. General study points: TRBV6-2, TRBV6-3 and some other V segments were unresolvable in 87-base-pair reads. TCR beta chains associated with HLA were, in a later analysis, more clonally expanded than equally common others. Researchers counted about 150 TCR beta chains as cytomegalovirus-associated. It was assumed in the presence/absence analyses that sequencing depth was roughly uniform across donors.

Vbeta (60) and Jbeta (13) primers were used in the PCR. Sequenced by immunoSEQ multiplex PCR; TCRdb stores in-frame clones only, minus some. The table includes about 130,000 clones, roughly 75% detected once. V was clipped by 5 bases and J by 4 bases, with 11 bases between them. Per germline, CDR1 MNHEY and CDR2 SVGAGI. There are 13 residues in the CDR3. The sequenced sample consisted of PBMCs. This chain connects TRBV6-5 to TRBJ1-1; D unresolved. The sequence derives from a man aged 30-40 years in good health and CMV-seronegative. CDR3 DNA: TGTGCCAGCAGTGTAGCGGGGTCCACTGAAGCTTTCTTT. Its translation is CASSVAGSTEAFF.